Listed here are 5 T cell receptor beta chains from one sample, sequenced in a study of shared clonotypes between healthy human individuals. Clones were sequenced by immunoSEQ multiplex PCR, and TCRdb holds only the in-frame ones, with some missing. Of around 510,000 clones listed, around 77% are singletons. The sample consisted of PBMCs. These receptor sequences come from a woman aged 40 to 49 in good health. Some clones in this sample may be carry-over from other donors' samples.

A note on this clone: Other DNA sequences from this sample encode an identical CDR3 as well. The chain carries TRBV10-3 and TRBJ1-1, with D perhaps matching TRBD1 (6 bases). The germline gives CDR1 ENHRY, CDR2 SYGVKD. The CDR3 contains 13 residues. V lost 7 bases, J lost 1 base, and 10 bases lay in between. CDR3 sequence reads: CAINPDRNTEAFF. In DNA form, the CDR3 reads TGTGCCATCAACCCGGACAGGAACACTGAAGCTTTCTTT.

This clone was seen only a few times. The chain joins TRBV29-1 to TRBJ2-3; D is undetermined. V was trimmed by 1 base and J by 7 bases, leaving 12 bases between them. Germline V lookup: CDR1 SQVTM, CDR2 ANQGSEA. The CDR3 extends over 13 amino acids. The CDR3 sequence is CSVEVDRPNTQYF. For the CDR3, the DNA is TGCAGCGTTGAAGTAGACCGACCAAATACGCAGTATTTT.

The rearrangement links TRBV29-1 to TRBJ2-2, with unresolved D. The CDR3 is 14 residues long. CDR1 is SQVTM, CDR2 ANQGSEA, per germline. Trimming took 2 bases from V and 5 from J, leaving 12 bases between them. The CDR3 protein is CSVESKSDTGELFF. The CDR3 DNA reads TGCAGCGTTGAATCGAAGTCGGATACCGGGGAGCTGTTTTTT.

V and J are TRBV6-5 and TRBJ2-7; 10 bases align to TRBD1. The CDR3 spans 15 residues. V shed 6 bases, J shed 4 bases, and the junction held 9 bases outside the gene matches. Germline V CDR1 and CDR2: MNHEY, SVGAGI. In DNA, the CDR3 is TGTGCCAGCAGCTCCTCGGACAGGGGGGTTTACGAGCAGTACTTC. It yields the protein CASSSSDRGVYEQYF.

The rearrangement joins TRBV5-4 to TRBJ2-1, with D perhaps matching TRBD1 or TRBD2 (5 bases each). Trimming took off 4 bases at V and 2 bases at J, with 10 bases between the two ends. This CDR3 has 14 amino acids. Per germline, CDR1 SGHNT and CDR2 YYREEE (reference sequence). CDR3 bases: TGTGCCAGCAGCCCCCCGGGACCCTACAATGAGCAGTTCTTC. Amino acid sequence: CASSPPGPYNEQFF.